A single sample gave rise to the 3 T cell receptor beta chains below, sequenced in a study of blood T cell repertoires in COVID-19. TCRdb's copy holds only in-frame clones and misses some; the assay was immunoSEQ multiplex PCR. The sample holds fewer than 250,000 clones, around four fifths seen once. Sequenced: peripheral blood. The receptor set was obtained from a man between 45 and 60 years old with acute or convalescent COVID-19.

The V call is TRBV6-5, the J call TRBJ1-1, with a weak D call TRBD1 (5 bases). Germline CDR1 reads MNHEY; CDR2 reads SVGAGI. The length of the CDR3 is 12 residues. Trimming took 5 bases from V and 10 from J, leaving 14 bases between them. As DNA, the CDR3 is TGTGCCAGCAGTCACGCTGGGGGGGGAGCTTTCTTT. Translation: CASSHAGGGAFF.

This clone is a singleton in its sample. The chain combines TRBV6-1 with TRBJ2-3; no definite D call. The CDR3 loop spans 13 amino acids. V was cut by 1 base and J by 3 bases, with 5 bases left in between. From germline, CDR1 is MNHNS and CDR2 SASEGT. The DNA of the CDR3 is TGTGCCAGCAGTGAAGATTTAACAGATACGCAGTATTTT. Protein product: CASSEDLTDTQYF.

V is TRBV3-1 (or the pseudogene TRBV3-2) and J is TRBJ2-5; 8 nucleotides match TRBD2. Germline loops: CDR1 LGHDT, CDR2 YNNKEL (reference sequence). The junction had 9 bases not matched to a gene; V was cut back by 4 bases and J by 5 bases. This CDR3 contains 15 residues. The CDR3 here is CASSRSGGRGETQYF. The CDR3 nucleotides are TGTGCCAGCAGCCGGAGCGGGGGCCGGGGGGAGACCCAGTACTTC.